This T cell receptor (beta chain) was recovered during a study of radiotherapy plus CTLA-4 blockade in lung cancer. Study-wide background: Disease control was seen in approximately 29% of patients, objective responses in more than 15%. Study results and limitations: Reportedly, early blood T cell clone dynamics best predicted response, with interferon-beta. Researchers report tumor-derived TCR clones expanding in blood after radiotherapy plus ipilimumab.

Assay: immunoSEQ multiplex PCR; the TCRdb copy retains only in-frame clones and omits some. The sample has tens of thousands of clones, about 87% seen once. With ipilimumab providing CTLA-4 blockade, focal radiation was administered to patients who had chemo-refractory metastatic non-small-cell lung cancer. Germline V CDR1 and CDR2: MNHNY, SVGAGI (reference sequence). V was clipped by 1 base and J by 1 base, with 8 bases between them. The CDR3 loop spans 15 amino acids. With regard to this clone: The antigen remains unidentified.

This chain uses TRBV6-6 with TRBJ1-5; the D is unclear. This TCR was sampled from a human donor with non-small cell lung cancer that progressed on radiotherapy plus ipilimumab. Sequenced material: peripheral blood, taken from a patient treated with radiotherapy plus ipilimumab. CDR3 sequence (DNA): TGTGCCAGCAGTTACTTAGAGGGCAGCAATCAGCCCCAGCATTTT. It yields the protein CASSYLEGSNQPQHF.